This TCR beta chain was documented in a study of CD8+ T cells in alopecia areata. Study in general: For the treated group, dosing was oral tofacitinib at 5 to 10 mg twice daily.

It was cDNA, reverse transcribed from extracted RNA, that served as the sequencing template. The assay was immunoSEQ multiplex PCR, and TCRdb's table has in-frame clones only and misses some. Among roughly 120,000 clones listed, around two fifths were seen once. This clonotype originated in a human donor with alopecia areata. Input material: CD4+ T cells sorted from blood.

The CDR3 coding sequence is TGTGCCAGCAGTTGGGGACGGATCTCCTACGAGCAGTACTTC. Translating gives CASSWGRISYEQYF. The genes are TRBV27 and TRBJ2-7, with D perhaps matching TRBD1 or TRBD2 (5 bases each). V lost 4 bases and J lost 0, with 10 bases in between. CDR1 MNHEY and CDR2 SMNVEV come from the germline V gene (reference sequence). The CDR3 is 14 residues long.